The text below deals with one T cell receptor (beta chain). Its target is unknown. A multiplex PCR was run with 60 Vbeta primers and 13 Jbeta primers. Data came from immunoSEQ multiplex PCR; TCRdb stores just in-frame clones and leaves some out. The specimen's table records around 26,000 clones. The germline V gene has CDR1 SGHRS and CDR2 YFSETQ. The CDR3 sequence is 14 residues long. Germline trimming cut 7 bases from V and 4 bases from J; bases unmatched to any gene: 10. The record originates from a study of cytomegalovirus exposure and HLA in healthy donors. General study findings and limits: CMV serostatus was the sole immune exposure data available. Earlier results showed most TCR beta V segments being productive about 90% or about 30% of the time. With later analysis, a missense DCLRE1C variant became linked to TCR beta V- and J-gene trimming. The classifier, whose performance was assessed in both the original and validation cohorts, reportedly diagnosed cytomegalovirus status with high specificity and sensitivity.

This sequence originates from a male donor in good health and CMV-seropositive. The chain is built from TRBV5-1 and TRBJ1-2; 7 positions match TRBD1. The material sequenced was PBMCs. CDR3 region: CASAGSGQLYGYTF. CDR3 in DNA: TGCGCCAGCGCCGGCTCGGGACAGCTCTATGGCTACACCTTC.